These 30 T cell receptor beta chains came from one sample sequenced in a study of human T cells and chemical hapten exposure (dated by TCRdb to the early 2020s). The library was generated by RACE. The sequencer listed for this sample is NextSeq 500. Using fastp trimming at Q25 and MiXCR clonotype assembly, TCRdb reanalyzed the public sequencing data and kept in-frame beta chains. All rows with the same CDR3 protein become a single entry with the most common DNA and genes. The table for this sample lists approximately 260,000 distinct CDR3 sequences; more than 6.5% of them were counted only once. The leading ten clones occupy approximately 2.2% of the sample. The meaning of the sample's time point label: pre-sensitization, week 0. The treatment or condition label, as the study defines it: therapeutic diphenylcyclopropenone sensitization with weekly scalp DPC. The sample in question was whole blood, obtained in connection with sensitization to the hapten diphenylcyclopropenone (DPC). These receptors were collected from a woman in her forties with alopecia areata. Some clones in this sample may be carry-over from other donors' samples.

V and J are TRBV18 and TRBJ2-5; D is undetermined. V dropped 2 bases and J dropped 1 base, with 8 bases sitting between them. Looked up from germline, CDR1 is KGHSH and CDR2 is LQKENI. The CDR3 loop spans 14 amino acids. CDR3 protein: CASSPSQSQETQYF. The CDR3 DNA follows: TGTGCCAGCTCACCATCTCAGTCCCAAGAGACCCAGTACTTC.

This clonotype was counted a few times. This chain joins TRBV7-2 and TRBJ1-5; TRBD1 matches at 7 bases. Looked up from germline, CDR1 is SGHTA and CDR2 is FQGNSA. The CDR3 is made up of 14 amino acids. V dropped 1 base and J dropped 7; count of bases not matched to a gene: 4. The CDR3 sequence is CASSLVRGEQPQHF. CDR3 coding DNA: TGTGCCAGCAGCTTAGTCAGGGGGGAACAGCCCCAGCATTTT.

This chain uses TRBV7-9 with TRBJ1-1; 9 bases map to TRBD1. The junction had 5 bases not matched to a gene; V was cut back by 4 bases and J by 5 bases. This CDR3 is built from 14 residues. Germline values: CDR1 SEHNR, CDR2 FQNEAQ (reference sequence). This CDR3 reads CASSSGQGSTEAFF. The CDR3 bases are TGTGCCAGCAGCTCTGGACAGGGGAGTACTGAAGCTTTCTTT.

This clonotype has a count of ten or more. The rearrangement joins TRBV12-3 or TRBV12-4 to TRBJ2-3; TRBD1 or TRBD2 may be the D gene (5 bases each). Trimming shortened V by 3 bases and J by 6 bases, and 16 bases separated the two germline ends. The CDR3 has 15 amino acids. The CDR3 DNA reads as TGTGCCAGCAGTTTGGATGGGACCGGATCGGATACGCAGTATTTT. Its translation: CASSLDGTGSDTQYF.

This clonotype was seen repeatedly, ten times or more. The gene calls are TRBV6-2 or TRBV6-3 and TRBJ1-6; the D gene is possibly TRBD1 (6 bases). Germline loops: CDR1 MNHEY, CDR2 SVGEGT. The CDR3 runs to 14 residues. Trimming cost V 8 bases and J 4 bases, with 12 bases left between them. Written as DNA, the CDR3 is TGTGCCAGCCTAGCCGGGACATATAATTCACCCCTCCACTTT. Encoded protein: CASLAGTYNSPLHF.

The V gene is TRBV20-1, the J gene TRBJ2-7; perhaps TRBD2 as D (6 bases). V dropped 5 bases and J dropped 5 bases, with 19 bases sitting between them. The germline V gene encodes CDR1 DFQATT and CDR2 SNEGSKA (reference sequence). This CDR3 contains 14 residues. CDR3 amino acids: CSARSVDYAHEQYF. The CDR3 DNA reads as TGCAGTGCTCGCTCGGTGGACTACGCCCACGAGCAGTACTTC.

This clonotype occurred many times. The junction differs from germline at one of its ends, possibly a read error. V usage is TRBV2 and J usage is TRBJ2-1; 10 bases fit TRBD1. The CDR3 length is 13 residues. Germline V gives CDR1 SNHLY, CDR2 FYNNEI. CDR3 protein: CVSRDRGYNEQFF. CDR3 bases: TGTGTCAGCCGGGACAGGGGTTACAATGAGCAGTTCTTC.

This clonotype was observed many times. The chain has TRBV12-3 or TRBV12-4 and TRBJ1-1; 9 bases agree with TRBD1. The CDR3 length is 14 residues. V lost 6 bases to trimming and J lost 6 bases; unmatched junction nucleotides: 8. In nucleotides, the CDR3 is TGTGCCAGCAGCCTATGGACAGGGGAAGCTGAAGCTTTCTTT. Its protein product is CASSLWTGEAEAFF.

The CDR3 reads CASSLVGGHYEQYF. CDR3 in DNA: TGTGCCAGCAGCTTAGTTGGGGGACACTACGAGCAGTACTTC. The rearrangement joins TRBV7-2 to TRBJ2-7, with D possibly being TRBD1 (6 bases). The CDR3 consists of 14 residues. Germline CDR1 SGHTA, CDR2 FQGNSA. V lost 1 base, J lost 3 bases, and 10 bases lay in between.

This clonotype has ten or more counts. The chain employs TRBV12-3 or TRBV12-4 and TRBJ2-1; TRBD2 matches 7 bases. Trimming at V came to 4 bases and at J to 8 bases, leaving 5 bases not matched to a gene. This CDR3 spans 13 amino acids. CDR3 sequence reads: CASSSWGGDEQFF. Written as DNA, the CDR3 is TGTGCCAGCAGTTCCTGGGGGGGGGATGAGCAGTTCTTC.

This clonotype was counted between two and nine times. The chain combines TRBV5-1 with TRBJ2-5; perhaps TRBD2 as D (5 bases). V was clipped by 0 bases and J by 4 bases, with 7 bases between them. The CDR3 is 13 amino acids. Germline V CDR1 and CDR2: SGHRS, YFSETQ. As DNA, the CDR3 is TGCGCCAGCAGCTTGGCCCGGGGAGAGACCCAGTACTTC. It encodes CASSLARGETQYF.

This clonotype was recorded a few times. V and J are TRBV20-1 and TRBJ2-7, with D maybe TRBD2 (6 bases). CDR1 is DFQATT and CDR2 is SNEGSKA in the germline V gene (reference sequence). This CDR3 is built from 13 residues. V shed 3 bases and J shed 7 bases, with 16 bases lying between them. This CDR3 is CSASRTAGREQYF. The CDR3 DNA sequence: TGCAGTGCTAGTCGGACGGCGGGGAGGGAGCAGTACTTC.

This chain uses TRBV11-2 with TRBJ2-2; D unresolved. V lost 6 bases and J lost 6, with 17 bases in between. The CDR3 loop spans 15 amino acids. CDR1 and CDR2 (germline): SGHAT, FQNNGV. This CDR3 is CASRELGLASGELFF. CDR3 DNA: TGTGCCAGCAGGGAACTTGGGTTGGCTTCCGGGGAGCTGTTTTTT.

Worth noting for this clonotype: A much larger clone lies one base from this, so it may be a read error. The chain uses TRBV28 and TRBJ2-7; TRBD1 agrees at 8 bases. The length of the CDR3 is 13 residues. The germline CDR1 and CDR2 sequences are MDHEN and SYDVKM. In nucleotides, the CDR3 is TGTGCCTGCAGAAGGACAGGGTCCTACGAGCAGTACTTC. Its translation is CACRRTGSYEQYF. The variable domain in full, with the rest retrieved from reference TRBV28 and TRBJ2-7, is DVKVTQSSRYLVKRTGEKVFLECVQDMDHENMFWYRQDPGLGLRLIYFSYDVKMKEKGDIPEGYSVSREKKERFSLILESASTNQTSMYLCACRRTGSYEQYFGPGTRLTVT.

V and J are TRBV29-1 and TRBJ2-7; TRBD1 matches at 8 bases. Germline V gene data show CDR1 as SQVTM and CDR2 as ANQGSEA. The CDR3 runs to 11 residues. Germline trimming cut 7 bases from V and 5 bases from J; bases unmatched to any gene: 4. CDR3 bases: TGCAGCGCGGACAGGGATAACGAGCAGTACTTC. Encoded protein: CSADRDNEQYF.

The CDR3 DNA reads TGTGCCAGCACCCCCGGGACCAGGGGCGAGCAGTACTTC. Its protein is CASTPGTRGEQYF. The chain is built from TRBV2 and TRBJ2-7; D is perhaps TRBD1 (6 bases). CDR3 length equals 13 residues. CDR1 and CDR2 (germline): SNHLY, FYNNEI. V lost 7 bases to trimming and J lost 6 bases, with 16 bases between them.

This clonotype appeared a few times. The rearrangement uses TRBV24-1 and TRBJ2-1; tentatively, D is TRBD2 (6 bases). The germline CDR1 and CDR2 sequences are KGHDR and SFDVKD. CDR3 length equals 15 residues. The V gene lost 4 bases and the J gene lost 2 bases, with 11 bases spanning the gap. This chain's CDR3 is CATSDPKRAYNEQFF. The CDR3, as DNA: TGTGCCACCAGTGACCCAAAGCGGGCCTACAATGAGCAGTTCTTC.

This clonotype was observed a few times. V and J are TRBV7-9 and TRBJ1-5; the D is unclear. Trimming took off 4 bases at V and 0 bases at J, with 16 bases between the two ends. CDR1 is SEHNR, CDR2 FQNEAQ, per germline (reference sequence). This CDR3 comprises 17 residues. The CDR3 spells CASSSTDGLHSNQPQHF. The DNA for the CDR3 is TGTGCCAGCAGCTCCACGGATGGACTACATAGCAATCAGCCCCAGCATTTT.

This clonotype was observed a handful of times. The V gene is TRBV6-5, the J gene TRBJ2-1; D uncertain. CDR1 and CDR2 (germline): MNHEY, SVGAGI. CDR3 length: 16 amino acids. Trimming left V 0 bases short and J 8 bases short, with 17 bases between. The CDR3 here is CASSYSTVGVGHEQFF. CDR3 in DNA: TGTGCCAGCAGTTACTCGACGGTAGGAGTAGGTCATGAGCAGTTCTTC.

V gene TRBV15 combines with J gene TRBJ2-5; D unresolved. Germline V lookup: CDR1 LNHNV, CDR2 YYDKDF (reference sequence). This CDR3 contains 15 residues. The V gene lost 2 bases and the J gene lost 4 bases, with 14 bases spanning the gap. Here the CDR3 reads CATSRSMAERETQYF. The CDR3 coding sequence is TGTGCCACCAGCAGATCGATGGCGGAGCGAGAGACCCAGTACTTC. Together with reference TRBV15 and TRBJ2-5, the CDR3 gives the full variable domain: DAMVIQNPRYQVTQFGKPVTLSCSQTLNHNVMYWYQQKSSQAPKLLFHYYDKDFNNEADTPDNFQSRRPNTSFCFLDIRSPGLGDTAMYLCATSRSMAERETQYFGPGTRLLVL.

Many counts were recorded for this clonotype. The chain couples TRBV6-5 to TRBJ2-2, with 9 bases identical to TRBD2. The ends lost 6 bases at V and 2 bases at J; junction bases unmatched: 4. The CDR3 is 15 amino acids. The germline CDR1 and CDR2 sequences are MNHEY and SVGAGI. CDR3 in DNA: TGTGCCAGCAGCCGAGCGGGAGGCAACACCGGGGAGCTGTTTTTT. Translated, it gives CASSRAGGNTGELFF.

The chain employs TRBV27 and TRBJ2-5; D unclear. Germline V gene sequence: CDR1 MNHEY, CDR2 SMNVEV (reference sequence). The V end lost 0 bases, the J end lost 2 bases, and 16 bases lay between the germline ends. The CDR3 has 17 residues. The CDR3 here is CASSLSPLGWKQETQYF. The CDR3 bases are TGTGCCAGCAGTTTATCCCCTTTGGGATGGAAGCAAGAGACCCAGTACTTC.

Many counts were recorded for this clonotype. The V gene is TRBV6-6, the J gene TRBJ2-5, with 7 bases lining up with TRBD1. V was pared by 6 bases and J by 4 bases, with 8 bases of the junction left unmatched. Germline V gene data show CDR1 as MNHNY and CDR2 as SVGAGI (reference sequence). There are 14 residues in the CDR3. The CDR3 DNA sequence: TGTGCCAGCAGCCAGCGACAGGGTCTAGAGACCCAGTACTTC. The encoded protein is CASSQRQGLETQYF.

This clonotype was detected ten times or more. This sequence joins TRBV6-2 or TRBV6-3 and TRBJ2-1; TRBD1 agrees at 8 bases. The CDR3 has 18 amino acids. Germline trimming cut 0 bases from V and 4 bases from J; bases unmatched to any gene: 11. The V gene's germline CDR1 is MNHEY and CDR2 SVGEGT. In nucleotides, the CDR3 is TGTGCCAGCAGTTACTCTCCCCCAACAGGGGGGATTTACAATGAGCAGTTCTTC. The encoded protein is CASSYSPPTGGIYNEQFF.

This clonotype was counted between two and nine times. The gene calls are TRBV20-1 and TRBJ2-1; 7 bases are shared with TRBD2. The CDR3 consists of 12 residues. The germline CDR1 and CDR2 sequences are DFQATT and SNEGSKA (reference sequence). The CDR3 loop is CRMMGLRNEQFF. The CDR3 DNA sequence: TGCAGGATGATGGGACTAAGGAATGAGCAGTTCTTC.

This chain uses TRBV25-1 with TRBJ1-2; D not resolved. Germline loops: CDR1 MGHDK, CDR2 SYGVNS. The CDR3 runs to 13 residues. V lost 0 bases to trimming and J lost 1 base, with 3 bases between them. The CDR3 loop reads CASSEYGNYGYTF. In nucleotides, the CDR3 is TGTGCCAGCAGTGAATATGGTAACTATGGCTACACCTTC.

There are a few counts of this clonotype. The chain employs TRBV28 and TRBJ2-4; 7 bases map to TRBD1. The V gene end was trimmed by 5 bases and the J gene end by 1 base; junction bases not matched to a gene: 5. Germline assignment: CDR1 MDHEN and CDR2 SYDVKM. CDR3 length equals 15 residues. The CDR3 sequence is CASSPTTGAKNIQYF. As DNA, the CDR3 is TGTGCCAGCAGTCCAACGACAGGGGCCAAAAACATTCAGTACTTC.

The chain has TRBV20-1 and TRBJ1-1, with D possibly matching TRBD1 (5 bases). This CDR3 has 15 amino acids. Germline CDR1 is DFQATT and CDR2 is SNEGSKA (reference sequence). The V end lost 3 bases, the J end lost 2 bases, and 16 bases lay between the germline ends. The CDR3 region is CSASTVETANTEAFF. CDR3 bases: TGCAGTGCTAGCACCGTCGAGACAGCTAACACTGAAGCTTTCTTT.

In this sample, this clonotype turned up a few times. CDR3 DNA: TGTGCCAGCAGATCAGGGGGCGGGAGTAATGAGCAGTTCTTC. Translated, it gives CASRSGGGSNEQFF. The genes are TRBV7-2 and TRBJ2-1; tentatively, D is TRBD1 (8 bases). The CDR3 is 14 residues long. In germline, CDR1 is SGHTA, CDR2 FQGNSA. The germline V and J ends were trimmed by 6 bases and 7 bases, with 16 bases remaining between them.

This clonotype was counted a single time. This chain connects TRBV4-3 to TRBJ2-7; D is possibly TRBD1 (6 bases). This CDR3 has 14 amino acids. V lost 1 base and J 5 bases, leaving 12 bases between the germline ends. Germline CDR1 reads LGHNA; CDR2 reads YSLEER. Written as DNA, the CDR3 is TGCGCCAGCAGCCAAGCCCTCTACAGGGACGAGCAGTACTTC. Protein product: CASSQALYRDEQYF.